Listed here are 31 T cell receptor beta chains from one sample, sequenced in a study of cytomegalovirus exposure and HLA in healthy donors. Clones were sequenced by immunoSEQ multiplex PCR, and TCRdb holds only the in-frame ones, with some missing. The repertoire has around 190,000 clones, around nine tenths of them found once; the top ten carry 6% to 8%. Specimen: PBMCs. The source of these receptors is a man aged 25 to 45 in good health and CMV-seropositive.

This chain joins TRBV2 and TRBJ1-2; D possibly corresponds to TRBD1 (5 bases). V lost 5 bases and J lost 6, with 13 bases in between. The CDR3 runs 13 residues. Germline CDR1 and CDR2: SNHLY and FYNNEI. The CDR3, as DNA: TGTGCCAGCAGTTACAGGTCCCGTGATGGCTACACCTTC. Amino acids: CASSYRSRDGYTF. Full variable domain (remainder filled in from reference TRBV2 and TRBJ1-2): EPEVTQTPSHQVTQMGQEVILRCVPISNHLYFYWYRQILGQKVEFLVSFYNNEISEKSEIFDDQFSVERPDGSNFTLKIRSTKLEDSAMYFCASSYRSRDGYTFGSGTRLTVV.

This rearrangement joins TRBV7-9 to TRBJ2-3; 12 bases match TRBD1. Unmatched junction bases numbered 6, after V lost 6 bases and J lost 2 bases. This CDR3 is built from 16 residues. The germline CDR1 and CDR2 sequences are SEHNR and FQNEAQ (reference sequence). CDR3 nucleotides: TGTGCCAGCAGACGGAAGGGACAGGGGGCCACAGATACGCAGTATTTT. The encoded protein is CASRRKGQGATDTQYF.

The rearrangement uses TRBV4-3 and TRBJ1-5, with 7 bases matching TRBD1. Germline assignment: CDR1 LGHNA and CDR2 YSLEER. The CDR3 is 15 amino acids. V lost 4 bases, J lost 3 bases, and 6 bases stayed unmatched. The CDR3 DNA reads as TGCGCCAGCAGCCCAGATGACAGGGACAATCAGCCCCAGCATTTT. It specifies CASSPDDRDNQPQHF.

This clone was counted a single time. This chain uses TRBV2 with TRBJ1-2, with D unclear. The CDR3 has 13 amino acids. Trimming removed 1 base at V and 8 bases at J, with 11 bases between. Germline CDR1 reads SNHLY; CDR2 reads FYNNEI. CDR3 coding DNA: TGTGCCAGCAGTGAAGTTGGACTAGGGGGCTACACCTTC. Its translation is CASSEVGLGGYTF.

This clone was detected a few times. V is TRBV2 and J is TRBJ2-7, with D possibly being TRBD1 (6 bases). Germline CDR1 SNHLY, CDR2 FYNNEI. The CDR3 extends over 14 amino acids. V was trimmed by 6 bases and J by 2 bases, leaving 14 bases between them. In DNA form, the CDR3 reads TGTGCCAGCAGGGATACCGGGACAACCTACGAGCAGTACTTC. This sequence encodes CASRDTGTTYEQYF.

As regards this clone: The sample has other DNA sequences that encode this CDR3 too. The chain recombines TRBV7-9 with TRBJ2-7; 9 bases map to TRBD2. This CDR3 has 14 residues. Per the germline V gene, CDR1 is SEHNR and CDR2 is FQNEAQ (reference sequence). V trimming: 1 base; J trimming: 2 bases; junction bases outside the gene matches: 0. CDR3 loop: CASSLGGRAYEQYF. The CDR3, as DNA: TGTGCCAGCAGCTTAGGCGGGAGGGCCTACGAGCAGTACTTC.

The V call is TRBV2, the J call TRBJ2-5, with D perhaps assigned TRBD1 or TRBD2 (5 bases each). CDR1 is SNHLY and CDR2 is FYNNEI in the germline V gene. CDR3 size: 15 residues. Trimming pared 3 bases from V and 4 bases from J, leaving 15 bases between. CDR3 protein: CASSELGVRGETQYF. CDR3 coding DNA: TGTGCCAGCAGTGAGCTGGGGGTACGAGGAGAGACCCAGTACTTC.

The rearrangement uses TRBV5-1 and TRBJ2-3, with a tentative D call TRBD1 (6 bases). With 5 bases removed from V and 6 bases from J, the gap between germline ends came to 10 bases. The CDR3 covers 12 residues. Germline CDR1 reads SGHRS; CDR2 reads YFSETQ. DNA for the CDR3: TGCGCCAGCAGTCCGCAGGGGGATACGCAGTATTTT. The encoded protein is CASSPQGDTQYF.

V gene TRBV6-1 combines with J gene TRBJ2-1; TRBD2 matches 10 bases. This CDR3 has 15 amino acids. From germline, CDR1 is MNHNS and CDR2 SASEGT. V was clipped by 7 bases and J by 3 bases; unmatched bases: 6. The CDR3 reads CASILLAGVYNEQFF. As DNA, the CDR3 is TGTGCCAGCATCCTTCTAGCGGGAGTCTACAATGAGCAGTTCTTC.

The chain joins TRBV6-5 to TRBJ1-2; D ambiguous. The germline gives CDR1 MNHEY, CDR2 SVGAGI. The length of the CDR3 is 14 residues. Trimming left V 2 bases short and J 0 bases short, with 7 bases between. In DNA, the CDR3 is TGTGCCAGCAGTTACACGGGAGCTAACTATGGCTACACCTTC. This gives the protein CASSYTGANYGYTF.

CDR3 coding DNA: TGTGCCAGCAGTGAAGAGAAGCAGACTGAAGCTTTCTTT. Translated: CASSEEKQTEAFF. The V gene is TRBV6-1, the J gene TRBJ1-1; no definite D call. This CDR3 region has 13 residues. Trimming shortened V by 1 base and J by 5 bases, and 8 bases separated the two germline ends. Germline V gives CDR1 MNHNS, CDR2 SASEGT.

V usage is TRBV6-5 and J usage is TRBJ2-7, with TRBD1 matching over 11 bases. V was pared by 7 bases and J by 4 bases, with 9 bases of the junction left unmatched. There are 15 residues in the CDR3. CDR1 and CDR2 from the germline V gene are MNHEY and SVGAGI. The chain's CDR3 is CASKQRDRGIYEQYF. CDR3 bases: TGTGCCAGCAAACAAAGGGACAGGGGGATTTACGAGCAGTACTTC.

The table lists this clone with a count of one. The V call is TRBV30, the J call TRBJ1-1; D ambiguous. The CDR3 is 11 amino acids. CDR1 and CDR2 (germline): GTSNPN, SVGIG (reference sequence). V was cut by 8 bases and J by 1 base, with 8 bases left in between. The CDR3 region is CAGEENTEAFF. CDR3 sequence (DNA): TGTGCCGGTGAAGAGAACACTGAAGCTTTCTTT.

The chain links TRBV5-8 to TRBJ2-5; TRBD2 is a possible D gene (6 bases). Trimming took 4 bases from V and 1 from J, leaving 17 bases between them. The CDR3 sequence is 16 residues long. Germline CDR1 is SGHTS and CDR2 is YDEGEE. CDR3 bases: TGTGCCAGCAGCCCCGGTGGAGGGAGCACCCAAGAGACCCAGTACTTC. Encoded protein: CASSPGGGSTQETQYF.

V usage is TRBV18 and J usage is TRBJ2-7, with D possibly TRBD2 on 5 matching bases. The V end was cut by 2 bases, the J end by 0 bases, with 8 bases between. The V gene's germline CDR1 is KGHSH and CDR2 LQKENI. This CDR3 contains 14 residues. CDR3 bases: TGTGCCAGCTCACCAAATGGAGGCTCCTACGAGCAGTACTTC. This translates into CASSPNGGSYEQYF.

J is TRBJ2-7 and V is TRBV4-1; D gene ambiguous. This CDR3 contains 14 residues. Germline values: CDR1 MGHRA, CDR2 YSYEKL. V lost 1 base and J lost 4, with 11 bases in between. The CDR3 DNA follows: TGCGCCAGCAGCCAAGGCGAAGAAAATTACGAGCAGTACTTC. It specifies CASSQGEENYEQYF.

This clone was detected only once. V is TRBV6-5 and J is TRBJ1-2; D call uncertain. CDR3 length: 13 amino acids. The V and J ends lost 6 bases and 8 bases respectively, with 16 bases between them. Germline lookup yields CDR1 MNHEY and CDR2 SVGAGI. The CDR3 loop is CASRTGTGRGYTF. The CDR3 nucleotides are TGTGCCAGCAGGACCGGAACGGGCCGAGGCTACACCTTC.

The rearrangement links TRBV19 to TRBJ1-6; D may be TRBD1 (5 bases). The germline V gene has CDR1 LNHDA and CDR2 SQIVND (reference sequence). The V gene lost 7 bases and the J gene lost 5 bases, with 18 bases spanning the gap. CDR3 length equals 16 residues. The CDR3 DNA is TGTGCCAGTACCCCCCCCGGGGGACGTAATAATTCACCCCTCCACTTT. Its protein product is CASTPPGGRNNSPLHF.

The chain carries TRBV29-1 and TRBJ1-1; TRBD1 is a possible D gene (5 bases). The V gene lost 7 bases and the J gene lost 7 bases, with 19 bases spanning the gap. This CDR3 has 13 amino acids. Germline V gene data show CDR1 as SQVTM and CDR2 as ANQGSEA. The CDR3 DNA reads TGCAGCGGGATGACAGCCCAGGCCAGTGAAGCTTTCTTT. Its translation is CSGMTAQASEAFF. The full variable domain, with the rest looked up from reference TRBV29-1 and TRBJ1-1, is SAVISQKPSRDICQRGTSLTIQCQVDSQVTMMFWYRQQPGQSLTLIATANQGSEATYESGFVIDKFPISRPNLTFSTLTVSNMSPEDSSIYLCSGMTAQASEAFFGQGTRLTVV.

The chain employs TRBV27 and TRBJ2-1; TRBD2 is a possible D gene (6 bases). The CDR3 sequence is 14 residues long. Trimming took 4 bases from V and 6 from J, leaving 13 bases between them. CDR1 and CDR2 (germline): MNHEY, SMNVEV (reference sequence). In nucleotides, the CDR3 is TGTGCCAGCAGTTCCCGACTAGTCGGCAATGAGCAGTTCTTC. Its protein product is CASSSRLVGNEQFF.

This chain connects TRBV12-5 to TRBJ2-7; TRBD2 agrees at 13 bases. V shed 5 bases and J 3 bases; nucleotides not matched to a gene: 4. The CDR3 totals 15 residues. Germline V lookup: CDR1 LGHNT, CDR2 FRNRAP. The CDR3 bases are TGTGCTAGTGGTCCATGGACTAGCGGGGGCTACGAGCAGTACTTC. This codes for CASGPWTSGGYEQYF.

This rearrangement joins TRBV5-1 to TRBJ1-2; D is unclear. The CDR3 extends over 15 amino acids. Germline loops: CDR1 SGHRS, CDR2 YFSETQ. The V gene lost 0 bases and the J gene lost 3 bases, with 12 bases spanning the gap. The CDR3 bases are TGCGCCAGCAGCTTGGAAGATGTCAGTCACTATGGCTACACCTTC. Protein sequence: CASSLEDVSHYGYTF.

This clone was seen once. The chain uses TRBV27 and TRBJ2-7; 8 positions match TRBD1. The CDR3 has 14 residues. V lost 5 bases, J lost 2 bases, and 5 bases stayed unmatched. Germline-derived CDR1 and CDR2 are MNHEY and SMNVEV (reference sequence). This CDR3 reads CASSQGARAYEQYF. The CDR3 DNA sequence: TGTGCCAGCAGTCAGGGGGCTCGCGCCTACGAGCAGTACTTC.

The rearrangement joins TRBV4-1 to TRBJ2-7; D might be TRBD2 (6 bases). This CDR3 has 15 amino acids. Germline V CDR1 and CDR2: MGHRA, YSYEKL. Trimming shortened V by 2 bases and J by 3 bases, and 14 bases separated the two germline ends. CDR3 loop: CASSQMEGSFYEQYF. The CDR3 region has the DNA TGCGCCAGCAGCCAAATGGAGGGATCCTTCTACGAGCAGTACTTC.

V usage is TRBV7-2 and J usage is TRBJ1-5; tentatively, D is TRBD1 (6 bases). The CDR3 length is 13 residues. The V and J ends lost 7 bases and 4 bases respectively, with 11 bases between them. CDR1 is SGHTA, CDR2 FQGNSA, per germline. CDR3 region: CASKQGWNQPQHF. CDR3 coding DNA: TGTGCCAGCAAACAGGGATGGAATCAGCCCCAGCATTTT.

This clone was observed once. The J gene is TRBJ2-7, the V gene TRBV7-9; D is perhaps TRBD2 (5 bases). Germline V gives CDR1 SEHNR, CDR2 FQNEAQ (reference sequence). CDR3 length: 14 amino acids. The V gene lost 0 bases and the J gene lost 3 bases, with 9 bases spanning the gap. CDR3 loop: CASSLAGVSYEQYF. The CDR3 DNA is TGTGCCAGCAGCTTAGCGGGAGTCAGCTACGAGCAGTACTTC.

This clone has a handful of counts. The chain recombines TRBV25-1 with TRBJ1-2; 8 nucleotides line up with TRBD1. Per germline, CDR1 MGHDK and CDR2 SYGVNS. This CDR3 has 13 amino acids. Unmatched junction bases numbered 9, after V lost 7 bases and J lost 8 bases. The CDR3 sequence is CASNDRGTEGYTF. Here the CDR3 DNA reads TGTGCCAGCAACGACAGGGGAACGGAAGGCTACACCTTC.

This sequence joins TRBV11-3 and TRBJ2-3; D remains unclear. The germline V gene encodes CDR1 SGHNT and CDR2 YENEEA. The CDR3 runs 13 residues. Between the trimmed V and J ends, which lost 5 bases and 6 bases, there was a span of 12 bases. The CDR3 loop is CASSPPYADTQYF. CDR3 DNA sequence: TGTGCCAGCAGCCCCCCCTACGCGGATACGCAGTATTTT.

The CDR3 spells CAISEENTGELFF. The CDR3, as DNA: TGTGCCATCAGTGAGGAGAACACCGGGGAGCTGTTTTTT. The V and J genes are TRBV10-3 and TRBJ2-2; no clear D. This CDR3 comprises 13 residues. Germline V lookup: CDR1 ENHRY, CDR2 SYGVKD. V was shortened by 2 bases and J by 1 base, with 2 bases between the two germline ends.

The chain is built from TRBV29-1 and TRBJ1-1; D may be TRBD1 (5 bases). Germline CDR1 and CDR2: SQVTM and ANQGSEA. The CDR3 is 13 residues long. V lost 4 bases and J lost 5, with 14 bases in between. CDR3 protein: CSVGPDKGTEAFF. CDR3 in DNA: TGCAGCGTTGGGCCCGACAAGGGGACTGAAGCTTTCTTT. Drawing the rest from reference TRBV29-1 and TRBJ1-1, the complete variable domain is SAVISQKPSRDICQRGTSLTIQCQVDSQVTMMFWYRQQPGQSLTLIATANQGSEATYESGFVIDKFPISRPNLTFSTLTVSNMSPEDSSIYLCSVGPDKGTEAFFGQGTRLTVV.

V usage is TRBV11-3 and J usage is TRBJ1-1, with a possible D match to TRBD1 (6 bases). The germline V gene has CDR1 SGHNT and CDR2 YENEEA. The CDR3 spans 14 residues. V shed 2 bases and J shed 4 bases, with 11 bases lying between them. This CDR3 is CASSLNRAGTEAFF. CDR3 bases: TGTGCCAGCAGCTTAAACAGGGCAGGCACTGAAGCTTTCTTT.